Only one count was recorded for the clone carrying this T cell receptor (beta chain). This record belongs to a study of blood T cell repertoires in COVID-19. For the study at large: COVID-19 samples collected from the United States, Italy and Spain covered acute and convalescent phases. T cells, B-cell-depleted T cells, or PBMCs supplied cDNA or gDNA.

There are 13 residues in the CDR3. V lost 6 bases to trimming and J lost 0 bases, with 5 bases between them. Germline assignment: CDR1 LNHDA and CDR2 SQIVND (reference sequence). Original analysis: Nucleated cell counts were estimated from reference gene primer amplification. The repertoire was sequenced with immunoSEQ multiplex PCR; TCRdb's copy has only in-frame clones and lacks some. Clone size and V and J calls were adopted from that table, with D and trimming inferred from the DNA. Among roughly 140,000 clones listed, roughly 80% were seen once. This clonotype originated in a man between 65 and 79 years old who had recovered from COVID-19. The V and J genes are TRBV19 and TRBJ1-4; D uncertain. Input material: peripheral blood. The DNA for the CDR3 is TGTGCCAGTAGCGTTGCAACTAATGAAAAACTGTTTTTT. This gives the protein CASSVATNEKLFF.